These T cell receptor beta chains were read from a single sample in a study of T cells after posttransplantation cyclophosphamide. The table came from immunoSEQ multiplex PCR; TCRdb's copy has only in-frame clones and leaves some out. This table has around 47,000 clones, 94% appearing once. The sequenced material came from PBMCs. The receptors were sampled from a woman in her twenties or thirties in good health and a related stem cell transplant donor. The CDR3 runs from the conserved cysteine through the conserved F or W. D genes are given only for firm matches. Part of the rows lack a size; the others show once, few, many or a class for expanded clones.

TRBD1	-	TRBJ1-5	TRBV18	TGTGCCAGCTCACTCAAGGGGGCGGGCCAGCCCCAGCATTTT	CASSLKGAGQPQHF
TRBD1	-	TRBJ2-5	TRBV27	TGTGCCAGCAGTCTAGACAGGGGGTCCCAAGAGACCCAGTACTTC	CASSLDRGSQETQYF
-	once	TRBJ1-2	TRBV7-3	TGTGCCAGCAGCTTAAACGGGAACTATGGCTACACCTTC	CASSLNGNYGYTF
TRBD2	-	TRBJ2-7	TRBV2	TGTGCCAGCAGCGGGAGCGGGGGGGGCCGCGCCTCCTACGAGCAGTACTTC	CASSGSGGGRASYEQYF
TRBD1	-	TRBJ1-2	TRBV2	TGTGCCAGCAGGGGACAGGGAGAGAGGTTGGGTGGCTACACCTTC	CASRGQGERLGGYTF
-	once	TRBJ2-3	TRBV5-5	TGTGCCAGCAGCTTGGCCAGCAGGAACTTGGGCACAGATACGCAGTATTTT	CASSLASRNLGTDTQYF
-	once	TRBJ1-1	TRBV4-1	TGCGCCAGCAGCCCCGGGGAAGTCACTGAAGCTTTCTTT	CASSPGEVTEAFF
-	-	TRBJ2-1	TRBV10-3	TGTGCCATCAAAGATCAGGGTCCAATTTACAATGAGCAGTTCTTC	CAIKDQGPIYNEQFF
TRBD1	-	TRBJ2-1	TRBV6-4	TGTGCCAGCAGTGACCTCGGTAGGGGGCGAAACAATGAGCAGTTCTTC	CASSDLGRGRNNEQFF
TRBD2	-	TRBJ2-1	TRBV7-2	TGTGCCAGCAGGGTAGCGGGGGGGCCGTACAATGAGCAGTTCTTC	CASRVAGGPYNEQFF
TRBD2	few	TRBJ2-5	TRBV4-3	TGCGCCAGCAGCCAATCCGGGACTAGCGGGGGGGGAGAGACCCAGTACTTC	CASSQSGTSGGGETQYF
TRBD2	once	TRBJ2-3	TRBV4-3	TGCGCCAGCAGCCTAAGTCCGCGGGGGGGATATTCAGATACGCAGTATTTT	CASSLSPRGGYSDTQYF
TRBD1	-	TRBJ1-1	TRBV2	TGTGCCAGCAGCGGACAGGGCCCGGGAGCTTTCTTT	CASSGQGPGAFF
-	once	TRBJ1-2	TRBV7-2	TGTGCCAGCAGCTTTCTCGGACAGAGGGTCCATGGCTACACCTTC	CASSFLGQRVHGYTF
TRBD2	-	TRBJ2-5	TRBV4-1	TGCGCCAGCAGCCGCCTCCGGGTAACTAGCGTGAGAGAGACCCAGTACTTC	CASSRLRVTSVRETQYF
-	many	TRBJ2-7	TRBV7-2	TGTGCCAGCAGCGAAGACAGTTCTACCTACGAGCAGTACTTC	CASSEDSSTYEQYF
-	-	TRBJ1-1	TRBV7-3	TGTGCCAGCAGCTTAATCTCTATACCACCCTTGAACACTGAAGCTTTCTTT	CASSLISIPPLNTEAFF
-	-	TRBJ1-2	TRBV5-6	TGTGCCAGCAGTTACACGGGGGGAGGCTACACCTTC	CASSYTGGGYTF
TRBD2	once	TRBJ2-1	TRBV11-2	TGTGCCAGCACCCGGACGGGGGGTTTCTGGCGGGGGGTCCACAATGAGCAGTTCTTC	CASTRTGGFWRGVHNEQFF
-	-	TRBJ1-1	TRBV28	TGTGCCAGCAGCGTTGTGGGGACACAGATGAACACTGAAGCTTTCTTT	CASSVVGTQMNTEAFF
-	-	TRBJ2-5	TRBV7-2	TGTGCCAGCAGCTTAGTGAGGGCCCAAGAGACCCAGTACTTC	CASSLVRAQETQYF
TRBD1	-	TRBJ2-3	TRBV15	TGTGCCACCAGCAGGGACAGGGAGGCAACAGATACGCAGTATTTT	CATSRDREATDTQYF
TRBD1	-	TRBJ1-1	TRBV6-1	TGTGCCAGCAGTGAATTGGAGGGGGCAGGCACTGAAGCTTTCTTT	CASSELEGAGTEAFF
TRBD1	-	TRBJ1-1	TRBV5-1	TGCGCCAGCAGCTTCAAGGGACAGGGGGGAACTGAAGCTTTCTTT	CASSFKGQGGTEAFF
-	once	TRBJ2-1	TRBV10-3	TGTGCCATCAGTCCAGACTCGAGCTCCTACAATGAGCAGTTCTTC	CAISPDSSSYNEQFF
-	-	TRBJ1-2	TRBV5-1	TGCGCCAGCAGCTTGGTCGCCAGGGTCTATGGCTACACCTTC	CASSLVARVYGYTF
TRBD1	-	TRBJ1-5	TRBV27	TGTGCCAGCACCCCGGCTGGCAGGGGGCGCGGGAGCAATCAGCCCCAGCATTTT	CASTPAGRGRGSNQPQHF
TRBD1	-	TRBJ2-7	TRBV28	TGTGCCAGCAGGGCCGGACAGGGCTACGAGCAGTACTTC	CASRAGQGYEQYF
TRBD2	-	TRBJ2-1	TRBV9	TGTGCCAGCAGCGTATTACTAGCGGGGGACCCGCAGTTCTTC	CASSVLLAGDPQFF
TRBD1	-	TRBJ2-2	TRBV19	TGTGCCAGTAGTATGGGACAGTTGAACACCGGGGAGCTGTTTTTT	CASSMGQLNTGELFF
TRBD1	-	TRBJ1-1	TRBV4-2	TGTGCCAGCAGCCAGGGACAGGGGGCGCCCACTGAAGCTTTCTTT	CASSQGQGAPTEAFF
-	-	TRBJ2-3	TRBV6-4	TGTGCCAGCAGTGACTCAGGGGGGGGGCCCGCAGATACGCAGTATTTT	CASSDSGGGPADTQYF
TRBD1	-	TRBJ1-2	TRBV29-1	TGCAGCGTTGCCTCCGGACAGGGCTATGGCTACACCTTC	CSVASGQGYGYTF
TRBD2	-	TRBJ2-3	TRBV30	TGTGCCTGGGGGGAGGGCAGGGGCACAGATACGCAGTATTTT	CAWGEGRGTDTQYF
-	-	TRBJ2-5	TRBV7-2	TGTGCCAGCAGCTTATCGCGGGGCGTCCAAGAGACCCAGTACTTC	CASSLSRGVQETQYF
TRBD1	-	TRBJ1-1	TRBV5-6	TGTGCCAGCAGCCTAGGACAGGGGGCAGTGACTGAAGCTTTCTTT	CASSLGQGAVTEAFF
TRBD2	-	TRBJ2-7	TRBV2	TGTGCCAGCAGTGACGCGGGGGTACGGCAGTACTTC	CASSDAGVRQYF
-	-	TRBJ2-1	TRBV2	TGTGCCAGCATTGGAGGGAGGTTTGAGCAGTTCTTC	CASIGGRFEQFF